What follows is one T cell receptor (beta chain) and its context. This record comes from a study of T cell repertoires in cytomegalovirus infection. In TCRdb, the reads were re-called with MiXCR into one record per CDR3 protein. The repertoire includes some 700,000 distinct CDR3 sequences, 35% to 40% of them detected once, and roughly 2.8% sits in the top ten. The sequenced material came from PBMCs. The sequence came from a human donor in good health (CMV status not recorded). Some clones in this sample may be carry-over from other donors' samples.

The chain's CDR3 is CASSLYLPGTGNILTKNIQYF. DNA for the CDR3: TGTGCCAGCAGCCTATACCTGCCCGGGACAGGGAATATTCTAACCAAAAACATTCAGTACTTC. The chain combines TRBV27 with TRBJ2-4; the match to TRBD1 covers 9 bases. The CDR3 covers 21 residues. In germline, CDR1 is MNHEY, CDR2 SMNVEV (reference sequence). V lost 6 bases to trimming and J lost 2 bases; unmatched junction nucleotides: 23.